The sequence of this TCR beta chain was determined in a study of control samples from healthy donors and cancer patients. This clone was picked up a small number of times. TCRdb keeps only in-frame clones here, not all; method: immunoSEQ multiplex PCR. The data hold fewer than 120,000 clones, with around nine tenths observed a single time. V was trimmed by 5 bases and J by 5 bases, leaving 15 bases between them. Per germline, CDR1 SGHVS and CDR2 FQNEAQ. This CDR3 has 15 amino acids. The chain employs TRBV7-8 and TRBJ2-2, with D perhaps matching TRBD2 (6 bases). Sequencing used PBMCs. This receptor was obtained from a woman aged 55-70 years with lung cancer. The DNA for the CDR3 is TGTGCCAGCAGCCAAACGGGACTGAAAACCGGGGAGCTGTTTTTT. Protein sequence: CASSQTGLKTGELFF.